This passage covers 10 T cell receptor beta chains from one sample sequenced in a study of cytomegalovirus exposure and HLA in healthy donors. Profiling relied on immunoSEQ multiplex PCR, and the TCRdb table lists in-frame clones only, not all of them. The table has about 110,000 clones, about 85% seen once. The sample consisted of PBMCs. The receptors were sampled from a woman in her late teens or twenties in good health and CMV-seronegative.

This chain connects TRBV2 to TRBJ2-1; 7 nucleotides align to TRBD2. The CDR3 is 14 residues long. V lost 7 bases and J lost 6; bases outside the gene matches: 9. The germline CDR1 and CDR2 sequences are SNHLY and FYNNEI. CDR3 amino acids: CASKGLPDSNEQFF. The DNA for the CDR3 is TGTGCCAGCAAGGGACTACCGGACTCCAATGAGCAGTTCTTC.

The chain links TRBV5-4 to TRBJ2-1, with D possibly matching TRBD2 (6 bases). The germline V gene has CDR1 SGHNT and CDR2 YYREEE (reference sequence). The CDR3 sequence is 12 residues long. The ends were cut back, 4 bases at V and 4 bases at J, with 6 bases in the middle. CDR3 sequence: CASSAGYNEQFF. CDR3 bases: TGTGCCAGCAGCGCGGGGTACAATGAGCAGTTCTTC.

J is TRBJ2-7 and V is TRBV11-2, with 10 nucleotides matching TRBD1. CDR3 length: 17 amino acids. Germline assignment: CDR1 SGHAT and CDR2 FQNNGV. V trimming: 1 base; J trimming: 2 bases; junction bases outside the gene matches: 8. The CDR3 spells CASSLGGGTGAPYEQYF. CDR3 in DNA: TGTGCCAGCAGCTTAGGTGGGGGGACAGGGGCGCCCTACGAGCAGTACTTC.

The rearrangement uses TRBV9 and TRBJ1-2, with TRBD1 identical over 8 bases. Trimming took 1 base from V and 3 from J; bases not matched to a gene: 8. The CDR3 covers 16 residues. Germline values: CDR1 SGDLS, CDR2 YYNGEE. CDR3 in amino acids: CASSVNVDREDYGYTF. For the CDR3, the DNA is TGTGCCAGCAGCGTAAATGTGGACAGGGAGGACTATGGCTACACCTTC.

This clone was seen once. This CDR3 reads CASSQGPVRETQYF. CDR3 DNA sequence: TGCGCCAGCAGCCAAGGGCCAGTCCGAGAGACCCAGTACTTC. The chain recombines TRBV4-1 with TRBJ2-5; D gene unclear. The CDR3 has 14 amino acids. The V and J ends lost 1 base and 4 bases respectively, with 10 bases between them. Looked up from germline, CDR1 is MGHRA and CDR2 is YSYEKL.

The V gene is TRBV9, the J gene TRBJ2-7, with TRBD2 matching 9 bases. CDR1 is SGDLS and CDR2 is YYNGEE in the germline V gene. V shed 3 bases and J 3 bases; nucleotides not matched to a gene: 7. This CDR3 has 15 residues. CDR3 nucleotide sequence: TGTGCCAGCAGCGCCGAGGGGACTAGCTACTACGAGCAGTACTTC. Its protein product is CASSAEGTSYYEQYF.

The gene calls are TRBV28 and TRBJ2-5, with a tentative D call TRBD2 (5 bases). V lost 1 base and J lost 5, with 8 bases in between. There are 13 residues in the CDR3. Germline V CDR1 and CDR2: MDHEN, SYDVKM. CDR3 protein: CASSLFSGETQYF. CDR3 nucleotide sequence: TGTGCCAGCAGTTTATTCTCGGGGGAGACCCAGTACTTC.

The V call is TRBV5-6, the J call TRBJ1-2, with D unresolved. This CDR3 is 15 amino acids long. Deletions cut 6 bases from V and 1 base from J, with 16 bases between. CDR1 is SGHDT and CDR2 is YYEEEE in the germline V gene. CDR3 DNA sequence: TGTGCCAGCAAAATGTGGGTGCCGGGTAACTATGGCTACACCTTC. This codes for CASKMWVPGNYGYTF. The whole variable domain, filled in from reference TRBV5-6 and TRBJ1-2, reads DAGVTQSPTHLIKTRGQQVTLRCSPKSGHDTVSWYQQALGQGPQFIFQYYEEEERQRGNFPDRFSGHQFPNYSSELNVNALLLGDSALYLCASKMWVPGNYGYTFGSGTRLTVV.

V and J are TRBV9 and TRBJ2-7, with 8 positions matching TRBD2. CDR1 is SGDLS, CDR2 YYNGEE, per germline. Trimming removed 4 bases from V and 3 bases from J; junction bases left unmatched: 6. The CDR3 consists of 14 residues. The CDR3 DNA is TGTGCCAGCAGCCCTAGCGGGCAGATCTACGAGCAGTACTTC. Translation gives CASSPSGQIYEQYF.

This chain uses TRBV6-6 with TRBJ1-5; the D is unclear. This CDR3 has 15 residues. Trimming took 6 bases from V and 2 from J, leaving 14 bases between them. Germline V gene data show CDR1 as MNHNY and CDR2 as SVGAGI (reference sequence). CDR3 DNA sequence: TGTGCCAGCAGGGACTCGGGATGGGGCAATCAGCCCCAGCATTTT. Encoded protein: CASRDSGWGNQPQHF.